These 23 T cell receptor beta chains were all obtained from the same sample, sequenced in a study of blood T cell repertoires in COVID-19. Assay: immunoSEQ multiplex PCR; the TCRdb copy retains only in-frame clones and omits some. The data hold over 85,000 clones, with about four fifths observed a single time. Sample: peripheral blood. The receptors derive from a woman aged 60-75 years with acute or convalescent COVID-19.

This clone was observed a single time. The rearrangement uses TRBV7-9 and TRBJ1-2, with 7 positions matching TRBD1. V shed 5 bases, J shed 8 bases, and the junction held 17 bases outside the gene matches. Germline CDR1 and CDR2: SEHNR and FQNEAQ (reference sequence). The CDR3 consists of 16 residues. CDR3 in DNA: TGTGCCAGCAGCCCTATGTACGGGACAGAGAAAAGCGGCTACACCTTC. It is translated as CASSPMYGTEKSGYTF.

As concerns this clone: A single base separates this from a much larger clone, so it may be a read error. Since the CDR3 does not end with the conserved phenylalanine or tryptophan, this likely comes from a read error. V gene TRBV19 combines with J gene TRBJ2-4; D gene ambiguous. Germline CDR1 LNHDA, CDR2 SQIVND (reference sequence). Trimming cost V 1 base and J 0 bases, with 10 bases left between them. The CDR3 totals 16 residues. The CDR3 sequence is CASSIGTRLAKNIQYL. CDR3 DNA sequence: TGTGCCAGTAGTATAGGAACAAGACTAGCCAAAAACATTCAGTACCTC.

V and J are TRBV3-1 (or the pseudogene TRBV3-2) and TRBJ1-2, with D tentatively TRBD1 (6 bases). Germline CDR1 LGHDT, CDR2 YNNKEL (reference sequence). This CDR3 is built from 14 residues. V was cut by 1 base and J by 7 bases, with 13 bases left in between. The CDR3 reads CASSQVGGARGYTF. CDR3 sequence (DNA): TGTGCCAGCAGCCAAGTTGGGGGCGCACGTGGCTACACCTTC.

This clone was seen a few times. The gene calls are TRBV6-2 or TRBV6-3 and TRBJ2-2; no reliable D call. This CDR3 comprises 15 residues. Trimming pared 6 bases from V and 2 bases from J, leaving 13 bases between. Germline V gene data show CDR1 as MNHEY and CDR2 as SVGEGT. CDR3 sequence: CASSQLLVNTGELFF. The DNA of the CDR3 is TGTGCCAGCAGCCAGCTGCTGGTCAACACCGGGGAGCTGTTTTTT.

The chain uses TRBV5-1 and TRBJ2-1, with D maybe TRBD2 (7 bases). Germline V gives CDR1 SGHRS, CDR2 YFSETQ. Trimming removed 2 bases from V and 6 bases from J, with 15 bases in between. The CDR3 spans 15 residues. The CDR3 region is CASSLGGTTVNEQFF. CDR3 nucleotide sequence: TGCGCCAGCAGCTTAGGGGGGACTACCGTCAATGAGCAGTTCTTC. The whole variable domain, remainder taken from reference TRBV5-1 and TRBJ2-1, is KAGVTQTPRYLIKTRGQQVTLSCSPISGHRSVSWYQQTPGQGLQFLFEYFSETQRNKGNFPGRFSGRQFSNSRSEMNVSTLELGDSALYLCASSLGGTTVNEQFFGPGTRLTVL.

The chain combines TRBV18 with TRBJ2-5, with TRBD2 identical over 7 bases. V lost 0 bases to trimming and J lost 1 base; unmatched junction nucleotides: 11. The CDR3 sequence is 18 residues long. Germline values: CDR1 KGHSH, CDR2 LQKENI. The CDR3 region has the DNA TGTGCCAGCTCACCACCAGCCGTCGGACTAGTGGGCCAAGAGACCCAGTACTTC. It is translated as CASSPPAVGLVGQETQYF.

This clone was observed once. The chain joins TRBV12-3 or TRBV12-4 to TRBJ1-2, with D maybe TRBD1 (6 bases). Trimming shortened V by 7 bases and J by 7 bases, and 16 bases separated the two germline ends. This CDR3 has 13 residues. The CDR3 DNA follows: TGTGCCAGCAACTTATCAGGGGAGGGTGGCTACACCTTC. Amino acids: CASNLSGEGGYTF.

The rearrangement links TRBV3-1 (or the pseudogene TRBV3-2) to TRBJ1-4, with D tentatively TRBD1 (5 bases). The germline V and J ends were trimmed by 2 bases and 7 bases, with 11 bases remaining between them. This CDR3 contains 14 residues. CDR1 is LGHDT and CDR2 is YNNKEL in the germline V gene (reference sequence). Here the CDR3 DNA reads TGTGCCAGCAGCCAAAGCGCGGGGGGTGAAAAACTGTTTTTT. The encoded protein is CASSQSAGGEKLFF.

The chain carries TRBV18 and TRBJ1-1; no clear D gene. V lost 3 bases, J lost 2 bases, and 13 bases lay in between. Germline V gene sequence: CDR1 KGHSH, CDR2 LQKENI. This CDR3 has 15 amino acids. CDR3 loop: CASSPQEGANTEAFF. CDR3 nucleotide sequence: TGTGCCAGCTCACCTCAAGAGGGAGCTAACACTGAAGCTTTCTTT.

This sequence joins TRBV5-6 and TRBJ1-2; 9 bases are a match to TRBD1. The length of the CDR3 is 15 residues. The J segment lost 0 bases and the V segment lost 3 bases, leaving 3 bases of the junction unmatched. Germline loops: CDR1 SGHDT, CDR2 YYEEEE. The CDR3 DNA reads TGTGCCAGCAGCTACAGGGGGCTATCTAACTATGGCTACACCTTC. It specifies CASSYRGLSNYGYTF.

This rearrangement joins TRBV9 to TRBJ2-7; 9 positions agree with TRBD1. V was clipped by 2 bases and J by 3 bases; unmatched bases: 9. Germline V gives CDR1 SGDLS, CDR2 YYNGEE. The CDR3 extends over 16 amino acids. Here the CDR3 DNA reads TGTGCCAGCAGCGTCTACGGGACAGGGTATCTCTACGAGCAGTACTTC. Its protein is CASSVYGTGYLYEQYF.

This clone has just a few counts. This chain connects TRBV7-9 to TRBJ1-4, with a weak D call TRBD1 (6 bases). V was pared by 0 bases and J by 5 bases, with 10 bases between. The length of the CDR3 is 15 residues. Per germline, CDR1 SEHNR and CDR2 FQNEAQ (reference sequence). The CDR3 nucleotides are TGTGCCAGCAGCTTAGCGAATACAGGGAATGAAAAACTGTTTTTT. The encoded protein is CASSLANTGNEKLFF.

The genes are TRBV20-1 and TRBJ2-1; D might be TRBD2 (7 bases). There are 13 residues in the CDR3. The germline V and J ends were trimmed by 3 bases and 7 bases, with 13 bases remaining between them. In germline, CDR1 is DFQATT, CDR2 SNEGSKA (reference sequence). Written as DNA, the CDR3 is TGCAGTGCTAGTTGGGGGGGCCAAAATGAGCAGTTCTTC. Its protein is CSASWGGQNEQFF.

J is TRBJ1-1 and V is TRBV4-2; 7 bases match TRBD1. CDR3 size: 15 residues. Germline V lookup: CDR1 LGHNA, CDR2 YNFKEQ. V lost 0 bases to trimming and J lost 5 bases; unmatched junction nucleotides: 6. Here the CDR3 reads CASSQEPQGWTEAFF. CDR3 bases: TGTGCCAGCAGCCAAGAACCACAGGGGTGGACTGAAGCTTTCTTT.

The chain recombines TRBV6-5 with TRBJ2-3; 9 bases line up with TRBD2. The CDR3 spans 15 residues. Germline-derived CDR1 and CDR2 are MNHEY and SVGAGI. The J segment lost 2 bases and the V segment lost 6 bases, leaving 6 bases of the junction unmatched. CDR3 in DNA: TGTGCCAGCAGGCCTAGCGGGGACCCCACAGATACGCAGTATTTT. Protein: CASRPSGDPTDTQYF.

This clone was counted between two and nine times. The chain is built from TRBV6-1 and TRBJ1-2; D is undetermined. V gave up 0 bases and J gave up 12 bases, with 14 bases separating them. Germline V gene sequence: CDR1 MNHNS, CDR2 SASEGT. The CDR3 has 13 amino acids. For the CDR3, the DNA is TGTGCCAGCAGTGAAGCCCGGGAGGGAGGTAACACCTTC. Amino acid sequence: CASSEAREGGNTF.

This clone was detected once. The chain uses TRBV27 and TRBJ2-2, with 8 bases aligning to TRBD2. Germline values: CDR1 MNHEY, CDR2 SMNVEV (reference sequence). The CDR3 consists of 16 residues. Trimming took 3 bases from V and 4 from J; bases not matched to a gene: 7. CDR3 protein: CASSFPSGRGTGELFF. CDR3 DNA: TGTGCCAGCAGTTTTCCTAGCGGGCGCGGCACCGGGGAGCTGTTTTTT.

The V call is TRBV5-4, the J call TRBJ2-1; 7 bases match TRBD2. Germline V lookup: CDR1 SGHNT, CDR2 YYREEE (reference sequence). Germline trimming cut 2 bases from V and 7 bases from J; bases unmatched to any gene: 3. The CDR3 contains 13 residues. The CDR3 DNA reads as TGTGCCAGCAGCTTAAAGGGAGGGAATGAGCAGTTCTTC. It encodes CASSLKGGNEQFF.

The V gene is TRBV19, the J gene TRBJ1-4, with 8 bases lining up with TRBD1. Germline loops: CDR1 LNHDA, CDR2 SQIVND (reference sequence). There are 16 residues in the CDR3. The V and J ends lost 5 bases and 2 bases, in that order; junction bases with no gene match: 7. The CDR3 coding sequence is TGTGCCAGTAGTCCTGGACAGGGATCGACTAATGAAAAACTGTTTTTT. Translated: CASSPGQGSTNEKLFF.

The chain uses TRBV7-2 and TRBJ2-1; D is uncertain. Germline V gene data show CDR1 as SGHTA and CDR2 as FQGNSA. This CDR3 spans 17 amino acids. V was clipped by 1 base and J by 0 bases, with 13 bases between them. The CDR3 DNA follows: TGTGCCAGCAGCTTAGAGTCGTACAGTAGCTCCTACAATGAGCAGTTCTTC. Residues: CASSLESYSSSYNEQFF.

The V call is TRBV18, the J call TRBJ2-2; perhaps TRBD1 as D (6 bases). V was clipped by 0 bases and J by 7 bases, with 15 bases between them. This CDR3 has 16 amino acids. CDR1 and CDR2 from the germline V gene are KGHSH and LQKENI. CDR3 sequence reads: CASSPPGQQGVGELFF. The CDR3 bases are TGTGCCAGCTCACCACCGGGACAACAGGGTGTCGGGGAGCTGTTTTTT.

The CDR3 DNA is TGTGCCATCAGTGACGGGAACACTGAAGCTTTCTTT. Protein sequence: CAISDGNTEAFF. J is TRBJ1-1 and V is TRBV10-3; D unresolved. This CDR3 has 12 residues. The V and J ends lost 3 bases and 1 base respectively, with 3 bases between them. CDR1 is ENHRY and CDR2 is SYGVKD in the germline V gene.

The chain joins TRBV3-1 (or the pseudogene TRBV3-2) to TRBJ2-7, with TRBD2 matching 10 bases. The CDR3 length is 16 residues. The V gene's germline CDR1 is LGHDT and CDR2 YNNKEL (reference sequence). V trimming: 1 base; J trimming: 7 bases; junction bases outside the gene matches: 10. For the CDR3, the DNA is TGTGCCAGCAGCCAAGGTTGGAGCGGGGGGGCAGAGGAGCAGTACTTC. Protein: CASSQGWSGGAEEQYF.